A few counts support the clone carrying this T cell receptor beta chain. Trimming stripped 1 base from V and 3 bases from J, with 13 bases between. This CDR3 is built from 14 residues. Per germline, CDR1 DFQATT and CDR2 SNEGSKA (reference sequence). Researchers prepared the TCRbeta library using unique molecular identifiers, the study reports. TCRdb re-called the PCR reads with MiXCR, one entry per CDR3 protein. The sample lists some 530,000 distinct CDR3 sequences, approximately 12% occurring once. The data belong to a study of T-cell reconstitution after alpha-beta-depleted transplantation in children.

Sequencing used PBMCs from the stem cell graft donor, obtained from the stem cell graft. The origin of this receptor is a human donor who donated a stem cell graft to a child with combined immunodeficiency. The rearrangement uses TRBV20-1 and TRBJ2-7, with a tentative D call TRBD2 (5 bases). As DNA, the CDR3 is TGCAGTGCTAGAGTTCAAGGACGGGACTACGAGCAGTACTTC. The encoded protein is CSARVQGRDYEQYF.